This TCR beta chain was profiled in a study of post-analysis software for immune sequencing data. The overall study: Clinical courses comprised relapsing-remitting, secondary progressive and progressive-relapsing multiple sclerosis. The study's findings and limits: A significant reduction in normalized Chao1 diversity was observed in multiple sclerosis patients versus controls. The five TRBV segments detected at higher frequency in patients than in controls included TRBV5-6, TRBV5-1 and TRBV20-1. By F measure, samples from a shared preparation batch strongly co-clustered.

TCR beta cDNA libraries included unique molecular identifiers. From the PCR reads, TCRdb called clonotypes with MiXCR, one entry per CDR3 protein. The table shows approximately 150,000 distinct CDR3 sequences, with 30% occurring only once. Germline assignment: CDR1 MGHRA and CDR2 YSYEKL. V was cut by 0 bases and J by 11 bases, with 22 bases left in between. This CDR3 is 16 amino acids long. Remarks on this clonotype: Its antigen is unknown.

The gene calls are TRBV4-1 and TRBJ2-5; possibly TRBD2 for D (5 bases). The sequenced sample was blood. This clonotype was sampled from a girl between 10 and 17 years old with multiple sclerosis. The CDR3 protein is CASSQDGSGTYNEQYF. The CDR3 nucleotides are TGCGCCAGCAGCCAAGACGGCAGCGGAACATACAATGAGCAGTACTTC.